Presented here are 19 T cell receptor beta chains from one specimen sequenced in a study of CXCR3-negative and CXCR3-positive naive CD8 T cells. The TRB cDNA libraries were prepared by 5' RACE with UMI labels. TCRdb reprocessed the 5' RACE reads, keeping one entry per CDR3 protein, no DNA. The specimen's table records fewer than 80,000 distinct CDR3 sequences. Specimen: naive CXCR3- CD8+ T cells from blood. This sample's subset: CD45RO-CCR7+CD27+CD95- naive CD8+ T cells lacking CXCR3 (TNR3-). The origin of the receptors is a human donor in good health. Some clones in this sample may be carry-over from other donors' samples.

This chain uses TRBV21-1 with TRBJ2-7; TCRdb outputs TRBD2, but without DNA this stays unchecked. TRBV21-1 is a recognized pseudogene. This CDR3 has 14 residues. CDR3 in amino acids: CASSKAGAPLEQYF.

CDR3 region: CASSPADRAIAEQFF. V and J are TRBV7-7 and TRBJ2-1; there is no DNA to check the TCRdb D call of TRBD1. This CDR3 comprises 15 residues. The germline CDR1 and CDR2 sequences are SSHAT and FNYEAQ (reference sequence).

This sequence joins TRBV5-5 and TRBJ2-7; TCRdb calls TRBD1, which cannot be checked without DNA. CDR3 length equals 15 residues. Germline-derived CDR1 and CDR2 are SGHKS and YYEKEE (reference sequence). CDR3 sequence: CASRGFGQGGYEQYF.

The chain combines TRBV7-3 with TRBJ2-1; TCRdb indicates TRBD2, and absent DNA this call remains unverified. This CDR3 region has 15 residues. Germline V CDR1 and CDR2: SGHTA, FQGTGA. The CDR3 reads CASSLTSGSSHEQFF.

The CDR3 sequence is CSVEDGQESSYNEQFF. The rearrangement links TRBV29-1 to TRBJ2-1; with no DNA, the TCRdb D assignment of TRBD1 cannot be verified. This CDR3 contains 16 residues. Germline V lookup: CDR1 SQVTM, CDR2 ANQGSEA.

This chain joins TRBV19 and TRBJ2-7. Per the germline V gene, CDR1 is LNHDA and CDR2 is SQIVND (reference sequence). The CDR3 has 14 residues. The CDR3 is CASNPQTGLNEQYF.

CDR3 sequence: CSAGPTPGGGDEQFF. The V call is TRBV20-1, the J call TRBJ2-1; absent DNA, TCRdb's TRBD1 call cannot be checked. Per germline, CDR1 DFQATT and CDR2 SNEGSKA (reference sequence). CDR3 length: 15 amino acids.

The V and J genes are TRBV29-1 and TRBJ2-5; no DNA is available, so the TRBD2 call from TCRdb remains unchecked. The CDR3 sequence is 12 residues long. Germline CDR1 and CDR2: SQVTM and ANQGSEA. CDR3 sequence reads: CSVDGGVETQYF.

CDR3 sequence reads: CSVERGGGDEQFF. This chain uses TRBV29-1 with TRBJ2-1; lacking DNA, the TRBD1 call made by TCRdb goes unchecked. The CDR3 extends over 13 amino acids. The germline gives CDR1 SQVTM, CDR2 ANQGSEA.

V gene TRBV4-3 combines with J gene TRBJ2-2; the TCRdb call, TRBD1, lacks DNA for checking. The CDR3 length is 16 residues. Looked up from germline, CDR1 is LGHNA and CDR2 is YSLEER. The CDR3 loop is CASSQSAGVDTGELFF.

J is TRBJ1-3 and V is TRBV20-1; TCRdb reports TRBD1, a call that lacks DNA to check it against. This CDR3 comprises 15 residues. Germline V gene sequence: CDR1 DFQATT, CDR2 SNEGSKA (reference sequence). CDR3 sequence: CSARDLGQTGNTIYF.

V is TRBV20-1 and J is TRBJ2-3; TCRdb proposes TRBD1, but this gene call is untestable without DNA. The germline V gene has CDR1 DFQATT and CDR2 SNEGSKA (reference sequence). The CDR3 is 13 residues long. The CDR3: CSAAGTSTDTQYF.

The chain is built from TRBV7-9 and TRBJ2-3; the TCRdb call, TRBD1, lacks DNA for checking. The CDR3 spans 18 residues. Germline V gene sequence: CDR1 SEHNR, CDR2 FQNEAQ (reference sequence). The CDR3 is CASSHNSVSDGGFDTQYF. Combining the CDR3 with reference TRBV7-9 and TRBJ2-3 gives the whole variable domain DTGVSQNPRHKITKRGQNVTFRCDPISEHNRLYWYRQTLGQGPEFLTYFQNEAQLEKSRLLSDRFSAERPKGSFSTLEIQRTEQGDSAMYLCASSHNSVSDGGFDTQYFGPGTRLTVL.

CDR3 amino acids: CASSVPDNRNEQFF. The gene calls are TRBV9 and TRBJ2-1; TCRdb's assignment of TRBD1 cannot be checked, as there is no DNA. CDR3 length: 14 residues. Germline V gene data show CDR1 as SGDLS and CDR2 as YYNGEE.

The rearrangement joins TRBV12-3 or TRBV12-4 to TRBJ2-7. The CDR3 consists of 13 residues. The CDR3 spells CASSLMLVDEQYF.

The chain is built from TRBV28 and TRBJ1-1. The length of the CDR3 is 14 residues. CDR1 MDHEN and CDR2 SYDVKM come from the germline V gene. Here the CDR3 reads CASSLQLLNTEAFF.

This chain links TRBV29-1 with TRBJ2-5; checking the TCRdb D call of TRBD1 is not possible without DNA. The length of the CDR3 is 13 residues. Germline loops: CDR1 SQVTM, CDR2 ANQGSEA. The CDR3 protein is CSVNQGSGGTQYF.

The rearrangement joins TRBV7-2 to TRBJ2-2; TCRdb lists TRBD2, though no DNA is available to test this call. This CDR3 spans 16 amino acids. The germline V gene encodes CDR1 SGHTA and CDR2 FQGNSA. This CDR3 reads CASSAPYKALVGEMFF.

The genes are TRBV6-5 and TRBJ2-4. This CDR3 is built from 14 residues. Germline V gene sequence: CDR1 MNHEY, CDR2 SVGAGI. The CDR3 sequence is CASSYVGAKNIQYF.